This TCR beta chain originates from a study of shared clonotypes between healthy human individuals. This CDR3 has 14 residues. Germline V gene lookup returns CDR1 SNHLY and CDR2 FYNNEI. Trimming took 1 base from V and 1 from J, leaving 5 bases between them. Sequenced by immunoSEQ multiplex PCR; TCRdb stores in-frame clones only, minus some. The sample records millions of clones, over 85% being singletons. The sequencing input was naive CD4+ T cells sorted from blood. Subset reported: CD45RA+ positively selected. The clonotype comes from a man aged 18 to 29 in good health. The chain couples TRBV2 to TRBJ2-4; D not resolved. CDR3 residues: CASSEEMAKNIQYF. The CDR3 coding sequence is TGTGCCAGCAGTGAAGAGATGGCCAAAAACATTCAGTACTTC.